This TCR beta chain appears in the sequencing data of a study of blood T cell repertoires in COVID-19. This CDR3 contains 15 residues. Trimming took off 5 bases at V and 4 bases at J, with 12 bases between the two ends. Germline loops: CDR1 MDHEN, CDR2 SYDVKM. Assay used: immunoSEQ multiplex PCR; TCRdb lists only in-frame clones, some missing. The repertoire holds over 200,000 clones, approximately 87% seen once, with roughly 2.7% in the top ten. The chain couples TRBV28 to TRBJ2-6; weak D call: TRBD2 (5 bases). Source material: peripheral blood. The sequence was obtained from a woman aged 70-85 years with active or convalescent COVID-19. The CDR3 DNA follows: TGTGCCAGCAGTCCTGACTCGGGGGGGGCCAACGTCCTGACTTTC. Protein product: CASSPDSGGANVLTF. Full variable domain (outside the CDR3, taken from reference TRBV28 and TRBJ2-6): DVKVTQSSRYLVKRTGEKVFLECVQDMDHENMFWYRQDPGLGLRLIYFSYDVKMKEKGDIPEGYSVSREKKERFSLILESASTNQTSMYLCASSPDSGGANVLTFGAGSRLTVL.